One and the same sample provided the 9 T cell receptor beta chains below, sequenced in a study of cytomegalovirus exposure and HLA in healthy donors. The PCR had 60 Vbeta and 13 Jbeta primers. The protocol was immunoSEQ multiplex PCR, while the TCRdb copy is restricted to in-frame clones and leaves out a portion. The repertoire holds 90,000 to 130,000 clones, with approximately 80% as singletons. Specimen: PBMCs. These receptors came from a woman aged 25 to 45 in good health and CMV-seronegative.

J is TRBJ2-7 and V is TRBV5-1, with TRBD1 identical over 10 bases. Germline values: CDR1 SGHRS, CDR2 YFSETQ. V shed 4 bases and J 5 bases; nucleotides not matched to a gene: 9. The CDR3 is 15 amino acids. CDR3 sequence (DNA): TGCGCCAGCAGCGCGACCGGGACAGGGGTCGACGAGCAGTACTTC. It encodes CASSATGTGVDEQYF.

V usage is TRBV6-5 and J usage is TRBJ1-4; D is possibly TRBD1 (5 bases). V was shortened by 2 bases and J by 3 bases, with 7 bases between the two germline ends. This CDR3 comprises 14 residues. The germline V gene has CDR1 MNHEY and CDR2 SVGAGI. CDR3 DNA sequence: TGTGCCAGCAGTTACGGCAGGGCTAATGAAAAACTGTTTTTT. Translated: CASSYGRANEKLFF.

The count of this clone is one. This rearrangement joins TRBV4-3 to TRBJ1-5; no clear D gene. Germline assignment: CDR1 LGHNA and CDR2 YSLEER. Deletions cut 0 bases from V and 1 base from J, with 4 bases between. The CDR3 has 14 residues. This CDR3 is CASSQDRSNQPQHF. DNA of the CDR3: TGCGCCAGCAGCCAAGACAGAAGCAATCAGCCCCAGCATTTT.

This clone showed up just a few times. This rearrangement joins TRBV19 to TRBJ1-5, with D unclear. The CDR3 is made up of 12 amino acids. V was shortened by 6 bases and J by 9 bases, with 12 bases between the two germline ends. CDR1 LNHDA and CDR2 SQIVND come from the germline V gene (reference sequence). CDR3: CASRTAELPQHF. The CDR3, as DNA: TGTGCCAGTAGGACGGCGGAGCTGCCCCAGCATTTT.

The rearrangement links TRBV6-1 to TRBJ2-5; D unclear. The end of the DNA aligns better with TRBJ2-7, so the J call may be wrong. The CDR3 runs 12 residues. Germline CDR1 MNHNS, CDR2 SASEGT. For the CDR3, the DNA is TGTGCCAGCAGTGAATCCAACTACGAGCAGTACTTC. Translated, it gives CASSESNYEQYF.

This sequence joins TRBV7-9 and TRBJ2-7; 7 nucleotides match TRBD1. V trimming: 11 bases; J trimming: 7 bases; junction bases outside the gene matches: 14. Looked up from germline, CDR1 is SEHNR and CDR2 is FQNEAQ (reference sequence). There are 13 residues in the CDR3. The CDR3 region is CAGMTGHVSEQYF. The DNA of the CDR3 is TGTGCCGGAATGACAGGGCACGTGAGTGAGCAGTACTTC.

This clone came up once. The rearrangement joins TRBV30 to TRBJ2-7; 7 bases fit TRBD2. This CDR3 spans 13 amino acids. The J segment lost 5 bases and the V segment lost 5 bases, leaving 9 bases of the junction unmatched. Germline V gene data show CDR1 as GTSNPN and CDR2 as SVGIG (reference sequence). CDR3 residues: CAWAAGSAHEQYF. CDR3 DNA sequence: TGTGCCTGGGCAGCGGGATCCGCCCACGAGCAGTACTTC.

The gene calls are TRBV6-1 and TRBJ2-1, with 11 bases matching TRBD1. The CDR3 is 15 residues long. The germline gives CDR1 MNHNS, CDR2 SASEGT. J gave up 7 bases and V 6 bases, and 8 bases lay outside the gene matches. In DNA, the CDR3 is TGTGCCAGCAGGACAGGACAGGGGGCGCAGAATGAGCAGTTCTTC. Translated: CASRTGQGAQNEQFF.

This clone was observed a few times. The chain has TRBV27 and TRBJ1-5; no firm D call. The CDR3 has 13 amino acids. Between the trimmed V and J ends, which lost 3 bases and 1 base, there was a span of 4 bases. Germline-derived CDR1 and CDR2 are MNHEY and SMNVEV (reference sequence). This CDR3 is CASSLRSNQPQHF. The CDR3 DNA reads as TGTGCCAGCAGTTTGAGAAGCAATCAGCCCCAGCATTTT.